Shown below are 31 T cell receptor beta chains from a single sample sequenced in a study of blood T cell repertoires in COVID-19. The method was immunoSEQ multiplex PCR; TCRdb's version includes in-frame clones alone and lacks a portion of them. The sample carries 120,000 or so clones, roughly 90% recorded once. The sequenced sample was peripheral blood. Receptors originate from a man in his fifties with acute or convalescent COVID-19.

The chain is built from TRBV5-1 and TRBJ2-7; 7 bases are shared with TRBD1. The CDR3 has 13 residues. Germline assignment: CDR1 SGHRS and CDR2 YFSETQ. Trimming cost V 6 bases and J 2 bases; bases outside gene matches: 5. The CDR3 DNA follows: TGCGCCAGCACCCGGCAGGGGGCCTACGAGCAGTACTTC. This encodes CASTRQGAYEQYF.

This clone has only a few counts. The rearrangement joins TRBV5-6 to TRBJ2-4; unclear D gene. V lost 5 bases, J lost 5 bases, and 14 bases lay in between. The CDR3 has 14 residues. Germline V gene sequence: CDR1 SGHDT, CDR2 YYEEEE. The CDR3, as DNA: TGTGCCAGCAGTCGCGATTACCGTGAAAACATTCAGTACTTC. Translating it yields CASSRDYRENIQYF.

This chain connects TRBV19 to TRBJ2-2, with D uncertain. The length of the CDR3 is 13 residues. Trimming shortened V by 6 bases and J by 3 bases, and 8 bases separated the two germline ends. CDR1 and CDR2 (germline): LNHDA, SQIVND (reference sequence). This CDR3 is CASSLQYTGELFF. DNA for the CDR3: TGTGCCAGTAGCCTCCAGTACACCGGGGAGCTGTTTTTT.

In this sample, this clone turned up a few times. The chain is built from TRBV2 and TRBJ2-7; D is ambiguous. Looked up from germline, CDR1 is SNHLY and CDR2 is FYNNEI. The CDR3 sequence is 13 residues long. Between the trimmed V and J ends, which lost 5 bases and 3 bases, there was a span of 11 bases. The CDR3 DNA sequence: TGTGCCAGCAGTATGTACTCTAACTACGAGCAGTACTTC. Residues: CASSMYSNYEQYF.

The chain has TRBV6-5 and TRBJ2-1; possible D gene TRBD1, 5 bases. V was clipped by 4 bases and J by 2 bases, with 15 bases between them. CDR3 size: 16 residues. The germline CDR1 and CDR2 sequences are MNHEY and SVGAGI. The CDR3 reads CASSSPPGQTYNEQFF. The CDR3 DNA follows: TGTGCCAGCAGTTCGCCCCCAGGGCAGACCTACAATGAGCAGTTCTTC.

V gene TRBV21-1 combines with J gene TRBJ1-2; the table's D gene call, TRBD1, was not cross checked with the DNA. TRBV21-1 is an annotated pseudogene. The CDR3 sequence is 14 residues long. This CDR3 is CASSKGNRGHGYTF. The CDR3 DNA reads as TGTGCCAGCAGCAAAGGTAACAGGGGTCATGGCTACACCTTC.

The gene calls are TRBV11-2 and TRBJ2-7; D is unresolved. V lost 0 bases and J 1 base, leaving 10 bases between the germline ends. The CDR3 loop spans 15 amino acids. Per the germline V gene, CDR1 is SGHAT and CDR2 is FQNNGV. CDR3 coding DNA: TGTGCCAGCAGCTTAGACATACACCTTTCCTACGAGCAGTACTTC. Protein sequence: CASSLDIHLSYEQYF.

CDR3 residues: CASRPSLGTRSANTQYF. CDR3 in DNA: TGTGCCAGCAGGCCATCCCTAGGGACAAGGTCGGCCAATACGCAGTATTTT. The rearrangement joins TRBV7-2 to TRBJ2-3, with D maybe TRBD1 (6 bases). The CDR3 spans 17 residues. V was cut by 6 bases and J by 7 bases, with 26 bases left in between. CDR1 and CDR2 from the germline V gene are SGHTA and FQGNSA.

The CDR3 sequence is CSASVGGPGNTIYF. Written as DNA, the CDR3 is TGCAGTGCTAGTGTCGGGGGGCCTGGAAACACCATATATTTT. The V gene is TRBV20-1, the J gene TRBJ1-3; a possible D gene is TRBD1 (6 bases). The CDR3 totals 14 residues. Trimming removed 3 bases from V and 2 bases from J, with 11 bases in between. Looked up from germline, CDR1 is DFQATT and CDR2 is SNEGSKA (reference sequence).

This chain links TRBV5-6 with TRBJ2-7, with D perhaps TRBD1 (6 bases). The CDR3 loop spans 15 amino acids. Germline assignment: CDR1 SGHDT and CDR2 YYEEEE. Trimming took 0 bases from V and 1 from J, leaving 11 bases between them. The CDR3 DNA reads TGTGCCAGCAGCTTGGGGGGCAGGGGTTCCTACGAGCAGTACTTC. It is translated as CASSLGGRGSYEQYF. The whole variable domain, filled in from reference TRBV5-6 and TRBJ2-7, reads DAGVTQSPTHLIKTRGQQVTLRCSPKSGHDTVSWYQQALGQGPQFIFQYYEEEERQRGNFPDRFSGHQFPNYSSELNVNALLLGDSALYLCASSLGGRGSYEQYFGPGTRLTVT.

The CDR3 protein is CASSPRQGSYEQYF. CDR3 coding DNA: TGTGCCAGCAGCCCGAGACAGGGCTCCTACGAGCAGTACTTC. The chain joins TRBV7-2 to TRBJ2-7, with TRBD1 identical over 7 bases. Germline assignment: CDR1 SGHTA and CDR2 FQGNSA. The CDR3 totals 14 residues. The ends lost 5 bases at V and 0 bases at J; junction bases unmatched: 4. Supplemented by reference TRBV7-2 and TRBJ2-7, the full variable domain reads GAGVSQSPSNKVTEKGKDVELRCDPISGHTALYWYRQSLGQGLEFLIYFQGNSAPDKSGLPSDRFSAERTGGSVSTLTIQRTQQEDSAVYLCASSPRQGSYEQYFGPGTRLTVT.

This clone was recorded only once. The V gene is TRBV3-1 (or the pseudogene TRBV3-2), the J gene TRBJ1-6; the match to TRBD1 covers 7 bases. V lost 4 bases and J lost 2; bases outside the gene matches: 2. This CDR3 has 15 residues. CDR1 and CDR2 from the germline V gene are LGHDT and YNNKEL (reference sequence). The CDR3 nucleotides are TGTGCCAGCAGCCCAGGGACAGCCTATAATTCACCCCTCCACTTT. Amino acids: CASSPGTAYNSPLHF.

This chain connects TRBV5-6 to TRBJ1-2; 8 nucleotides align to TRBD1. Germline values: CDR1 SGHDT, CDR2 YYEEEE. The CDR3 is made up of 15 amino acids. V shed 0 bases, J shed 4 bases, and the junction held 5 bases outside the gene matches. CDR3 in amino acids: CASSLAPGGRYGYTF. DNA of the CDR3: TGTGCCAGCAGCTTGGCCCCAGGGGGCCGCTATGGCTACACCTTC.

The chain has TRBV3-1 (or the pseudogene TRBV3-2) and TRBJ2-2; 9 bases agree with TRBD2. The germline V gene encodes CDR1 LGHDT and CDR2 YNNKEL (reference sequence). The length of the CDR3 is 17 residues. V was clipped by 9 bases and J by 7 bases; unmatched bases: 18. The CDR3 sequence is CASNPSGGRAVNGELFF. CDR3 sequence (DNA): TGTGCCAGTAATCCTTCTGGCGGGAGGGCCGTTAACGGGGAGCTGTTTTTT.

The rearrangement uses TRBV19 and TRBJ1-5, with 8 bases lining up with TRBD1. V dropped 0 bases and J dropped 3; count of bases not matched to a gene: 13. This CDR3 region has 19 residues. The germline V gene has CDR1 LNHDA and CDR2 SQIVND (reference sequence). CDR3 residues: CASSIDLWDRRRINQPQHF. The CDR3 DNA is TGTGCCAGTAGTATAGATCTTTGGGACAGGAGACGGATCAATCAGCCCCAGCATTTT. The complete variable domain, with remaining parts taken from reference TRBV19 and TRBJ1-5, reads DGGITQSPKYLFRKEGQNVTLSCEQNLNHDAMYWYRQDPGQGLRLIYYSQIVNDFQKGDIAEGYSVSREKKESFPLTVTSAQKNPTAFYLCASSIDLWDRRRINQPQHFGDGTRLSIL.

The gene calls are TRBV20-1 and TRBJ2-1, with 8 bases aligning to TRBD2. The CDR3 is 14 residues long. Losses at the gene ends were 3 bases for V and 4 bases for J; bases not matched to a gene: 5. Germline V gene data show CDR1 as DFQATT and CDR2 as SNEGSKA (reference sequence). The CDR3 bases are TGCAGTGCTAGTGATAGCGGGATATACAATGAGCAGTTCTTC. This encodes CSASDSGIYNEQFF.

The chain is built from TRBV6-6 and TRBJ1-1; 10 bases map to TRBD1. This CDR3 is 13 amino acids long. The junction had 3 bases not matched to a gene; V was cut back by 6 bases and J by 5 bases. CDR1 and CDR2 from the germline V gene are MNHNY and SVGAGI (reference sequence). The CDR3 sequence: CASSGTGETEAFF. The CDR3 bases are TGTGCCAGCAGCGGGACAGGGGAAACTGAAGCTTTCTTT.

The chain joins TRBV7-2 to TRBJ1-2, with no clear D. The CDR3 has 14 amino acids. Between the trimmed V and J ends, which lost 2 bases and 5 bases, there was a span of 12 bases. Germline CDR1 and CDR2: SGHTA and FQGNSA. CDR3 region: CASSLYTEKYGYTF. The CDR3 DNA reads TGTGCCAGCAGCTTATATACAGAGAAATATGGCTACACCTTC.

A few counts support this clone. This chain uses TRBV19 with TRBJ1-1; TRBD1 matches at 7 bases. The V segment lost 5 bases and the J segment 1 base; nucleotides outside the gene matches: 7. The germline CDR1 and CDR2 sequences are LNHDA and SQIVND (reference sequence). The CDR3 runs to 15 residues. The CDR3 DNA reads TGTGCCAGTAGTCCAGGAGGACAGGCGAACACTGAAGCTTTCTTT. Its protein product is CASSPGGQANTEAFF.

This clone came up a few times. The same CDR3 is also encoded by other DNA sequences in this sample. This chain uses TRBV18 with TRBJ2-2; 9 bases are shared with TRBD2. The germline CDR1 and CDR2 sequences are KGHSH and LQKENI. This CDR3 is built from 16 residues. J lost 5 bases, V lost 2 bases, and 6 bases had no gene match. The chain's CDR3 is CASSPGSGRRTGELFF. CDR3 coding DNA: TGTGCCAGCTCACCAGGTAGCGGGAGAAGGACCGGGGAGCTGTTTTTT.

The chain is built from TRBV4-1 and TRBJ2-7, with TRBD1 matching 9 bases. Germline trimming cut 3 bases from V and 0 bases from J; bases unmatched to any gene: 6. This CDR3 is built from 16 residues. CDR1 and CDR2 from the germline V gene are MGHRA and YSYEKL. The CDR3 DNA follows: TGCGCCAGCAGCCAGCGACAGGGGGGTAGCTCCTACGAGCAGTACTTC. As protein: CASSQRQGGSSYEQYF.

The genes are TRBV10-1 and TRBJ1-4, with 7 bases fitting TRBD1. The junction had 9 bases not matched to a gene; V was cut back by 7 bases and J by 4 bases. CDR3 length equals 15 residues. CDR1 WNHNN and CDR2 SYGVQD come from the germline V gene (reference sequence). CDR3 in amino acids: CASIRKGAGNEKLFF. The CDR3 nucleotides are TGCGCCAGCATCCGGAAGGGGGCAGGTAATGAAAAACTGTTTTTT.

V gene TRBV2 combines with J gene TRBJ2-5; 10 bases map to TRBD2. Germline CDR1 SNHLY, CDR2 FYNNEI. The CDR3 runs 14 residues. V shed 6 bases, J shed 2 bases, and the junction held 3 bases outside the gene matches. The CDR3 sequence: CASSGLAAQETQYF. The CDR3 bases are TGTGCCAGCAGCGGACTAGCGGCGCAAGAGACCCAGTACTTC.

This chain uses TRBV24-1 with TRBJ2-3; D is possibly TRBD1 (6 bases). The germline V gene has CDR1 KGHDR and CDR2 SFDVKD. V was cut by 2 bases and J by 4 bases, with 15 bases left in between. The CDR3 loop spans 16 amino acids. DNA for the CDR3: TGTGCCACCAGTGATTCCCTCAGGGGAGACGCAGATACGCAGTATTTT. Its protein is CATSDSLRGDADTQYF.

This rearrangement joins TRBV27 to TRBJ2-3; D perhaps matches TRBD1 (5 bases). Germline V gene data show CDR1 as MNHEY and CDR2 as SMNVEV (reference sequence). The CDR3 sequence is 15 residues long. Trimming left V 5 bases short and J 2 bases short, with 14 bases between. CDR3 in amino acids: CASSRGPIDTDTQYF. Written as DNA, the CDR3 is TGTGCCAGCAGTAGGGGCCCCATCGACACAGATACGCAGTATTTT.

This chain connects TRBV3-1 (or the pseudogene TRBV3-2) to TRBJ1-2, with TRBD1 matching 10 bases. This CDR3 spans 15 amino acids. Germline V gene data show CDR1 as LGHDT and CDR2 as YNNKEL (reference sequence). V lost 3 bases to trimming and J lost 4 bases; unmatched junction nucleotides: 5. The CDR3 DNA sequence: TGTGCCAGCAGCCAGGGACAGGGGACGGCCTATGGCTACACCTTC. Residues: CASSQGQGTAYGYTF.

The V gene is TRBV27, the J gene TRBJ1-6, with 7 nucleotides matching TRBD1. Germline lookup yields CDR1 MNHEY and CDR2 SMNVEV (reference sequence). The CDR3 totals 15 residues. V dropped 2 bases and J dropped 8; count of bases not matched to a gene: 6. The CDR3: CASSLRDSEYSPLHF. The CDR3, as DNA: TGTGCCAGCAGTTTAAGGGACAGCGAGTATTCACCCCTCCACTTT.

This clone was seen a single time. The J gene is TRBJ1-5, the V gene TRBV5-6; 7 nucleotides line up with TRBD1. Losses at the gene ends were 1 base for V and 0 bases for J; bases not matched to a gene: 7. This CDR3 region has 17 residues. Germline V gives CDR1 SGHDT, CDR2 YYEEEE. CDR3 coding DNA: TGTGCCAGCAGCTTGTTAGGGGGCGCAGGTAGCAATCAGCCCCAGCATTTT. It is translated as CASSLLGGAGSNQPQHF.

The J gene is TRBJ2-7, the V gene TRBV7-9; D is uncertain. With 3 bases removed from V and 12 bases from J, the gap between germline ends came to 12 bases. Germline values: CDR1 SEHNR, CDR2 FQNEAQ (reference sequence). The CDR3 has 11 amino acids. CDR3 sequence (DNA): TGTGCCAGCAGCTTTAAGAGCTTAAGGTACTTC. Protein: CASSFKSLRYF. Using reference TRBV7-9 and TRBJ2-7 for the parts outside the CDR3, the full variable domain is DTGVSQNPRHKITKRGQNVTFRCDPISEHNRLYWYRQTLGQGPEFLTYFQNEAQLEKSRLLSDRFSAERPKGSFSTLEIQRTEQGDSAMYLCASSFKSLRYFGPGTRLTVT.

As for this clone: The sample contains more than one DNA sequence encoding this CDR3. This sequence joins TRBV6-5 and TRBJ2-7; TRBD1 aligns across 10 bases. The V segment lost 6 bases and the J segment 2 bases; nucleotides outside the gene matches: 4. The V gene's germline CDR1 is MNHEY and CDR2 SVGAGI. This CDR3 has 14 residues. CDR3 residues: CASSRGQGPYEQYF. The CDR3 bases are TGTGCCAGCAGCAGGGGACAGGGGCCCTACGAGCAGTACTTC.

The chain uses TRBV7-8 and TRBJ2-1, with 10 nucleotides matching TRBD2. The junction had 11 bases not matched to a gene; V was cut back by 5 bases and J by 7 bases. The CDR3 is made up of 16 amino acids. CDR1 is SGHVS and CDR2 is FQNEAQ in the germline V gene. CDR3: CASSTRTSGGGNEQFF. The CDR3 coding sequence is TGTGCCAGCAGCACCCGGACTAGCGGAGGGGGGAATGAGCAGTTCTTC.